One and the same sample provided the 28 T cell receptor beta chains below, sequenced in a study of cytomegalovirus exposure and HLA in healthy donors. Generated by immunoSEQ multiplex PCR, the TCRdb table keeps only in-frame clones and is missing some. The sample has about 240,000 clones, approximately 86% seen once; the top ten hold around 1.2%. The sequencing sample was made of PBMCs. The receptors originated from a woman in her twenties or thirties in good health and CMV-seropositive.

The chain joins TRBV6-1 to TRBJ1-2, with 8 bases fitting TRBD1. The junction had 9 bases not matched to a gene; V was cut back by 6 bases and J by 6 bases. Germline values: CDR1 MNHNS, CDR2 SASEGT. The CDR3 has 14 amino acids. The CDR3 region has the DNA TGTGCCAGCAGCAAGGACAGGGCTGGGGATGGCTACACCTTC. This encodes CASSKDRAGDGYTF.

The V call is TRBV6-1, the J call TRBJ1-2, with D maybe TRBD1 (5 bases). In germline, CDR1 is MNHNS, CDR2 SASEGT. The CDR3 has 12 amino acids. The V and J ends lost 5 bases and 2 bases respectively, with 6 bases between them. In DNA form, the CDR3 reads TGTGCCAGCAGTCGACAGAACTATGGCTACACCTTC. Its protein product is CASSRQNYGYTF.

This rearrangement joins TRBV5-1 to TRBJ1-1; D is perhaps TRBD1 (6 bases). In germline, CDR1 is SGHRS, CDR2 YFSETQ. The CDR3 runs 12 residues. Trimming pared 2 bases from V and 11 bases from J, leaving 13 bases between. CDR3 in DNA: TGCGCCAGCAGCTTTTCAGGGGAGGGGGCTTTCTTT. Protein product: CASSFSGEGAFF.

J is TRBJ2-2 and V is TRBV7-9; no firm D call. V shed 1 base and J shed 6 bases, with 9 bases lying between them. CDR3 length: 14 residues. Germline V gene lookup returns CDR1 SEHNR and CDR2 FQNEAQ (reference sequence). In DNA form, the CDR3 reads TGTGCCAGCAGCTTAGTTGGCAGGCCCGGGGAGCTGTTTTTT. The encoded protein is CASSLVGRPGELFF.

This clone appeared once. V and J are TRBV27 and TRBJ2-2; 9 bases map to TRBD2. Per the germline V gene, CDR1 is MNHEY and CDR2 is SMNVEV (reference sequence). Trimming removed 10 bases from V and 7 bases from J; junction bases left unmatched: 16. CDR3 length equals 16 residues. This CDR3 is CATTPRGTSLGGELFF. The DNA of the CDR3 is TGTGCCACTACGCCGCGGGGGACTAGCTTAGGCGGGGAGCTGTTTTTT.

About this clone itself: A read error is possible here, since a much larger clone lies one base away. The chain combines TRBV11-3 with TRBJ2-7; no firm D call. Germline V lookup: CDR1 SGHNT, CDR2 YENEEA. Trimming pared 3 bases from V and 4 bases from J, leaving 4 bases between. The CDR3 loop spans 11 amino acids. CDR3 DNA: TGTGCCAGCAGCTTCCAGTACGAGCAGTACTTC. Its translation: CASSFQYEQYF.

This clone was picked up a small number of times. This chain joins TRBV7-8 and TRBJ2-3; 9 positions agree with TRBD1. Germline V gene data show CDR1 as SGHVS and CDR2 as FQNEAQ. The CDR3 is 19 amino acids. The V gene end was trimmed by 3 bases and the J gene end by 0 bases; junction bases not matched to a gene: 13. DNA for the CDR3: TGTGCCAGCAGCTTTCCCGACAGGGGGAAAGCAGCCAGCACAGATACGCAGTATTTT. Translation gives CASSFPDRGKAASTDTQYF.

In regard to this clone: The junction does not match germline at one end; this may be a read error. The chain links TRBV10-3 to TRBJ2-2; 7 bases line up with TRBD1. Looked up from germline, CDR1 is ENHRY and CDR2 is SYGVKD. The CDR3 length is 14 residues. The CDR3 region has the DNA TGTGCCATCGAGCAGGGGGAACACCGGGGAGCTGTCCTTTTT. As protein: CAIEQGEHRGAVLF.

This chain joins TRBV11-3 and TRBJ2-7; 10 bases agree with TRBD2. The length of the CDR3 is 15 residues. Per germline, CDR1 SGHNT and CDR2 YENEEA. Trimming removed 0 bases from V and 2 bases from J; junction bases left unmatched: 1. The CDR3 is CASSLESGRAYEQYF. The CDR3 DNA follows: TGTGCCAGCAGCTTAGAAAGCGGGAGGGCCTACGAGCAGTACTTC.

The J gene is TRBJ1-3, the V gene TRBV28; D is unresolved. Germline CDR1 reads MDHEN; CDR2 reads SYDVKM. V lost 6 bases and J 0 bases, leaving 12 bases between the germline ends. CDR3 length: 15 amino acids. DNA of the CDR3: TGTGCCAGCAGCCCTCCGAGGCCCTCTGGAAACACCATATATTTT. It specifies CASSPPRPSGNTIYF.

The J gene is TRBJ2-1, the V gene TRBV6-5; 11 nucleotides match TRBD2. J was trimmed by 5 bases and V by 10 bases; bases with no gene match: 7. The CDR3 length is 14 residues. Germline values: CDR1 MNHEY, CDR2 SVGAGI. The CDR3 DNA follows: TGTGCCACGACTCTAGCGGGAGGTCACAATGAGCAGTTCTTC. It is translated as CATTLAGGHNEQFF.

The chain employs TRBV5-1 and TRBJ1-1; 7 positions agree with TRBD1. The CDR3 consists of 15 residues. Trimming took 0 bases from V and 0 from J; bases not matched to a gene: 2. Per germline, CDR1 SGHRS and CDR2 YFSETQ. Written as DNA, the CDR3 is TGCGCCAGCAGCTTGGCGGGACAGCTGAACACTGAAGCTTTCTTT. This gives the protein CASSLAGQLNTEAFF.

V usage is TRBV29-1 and J usage is TRBJ2-7; the D gene is possibly TRBD1 (6 bases). This CDR3 has 13 amino acids. Trimming removed 1 base at V and 3 bases at J, with 10 bases between. CDR1 is SQVTM, CDR2 ANQGSEA, per germline. Here the CDR3 reads CSVEGTVSYEQYF. The CDR3 DNA sequence: TGCAGCGTTGAAGGGACAGTCAGCTACGAGCAGTACTTC.

The sample holds one count of this clone. The genes are TRBV5-6 and TRBJ2-1; D unresolved. CDR3 length: 13 residues. Germline-derived CDR1 and CDR2 are SGHDT and YYEEEE. Trimming shortened V by 2 bases and J by 9 bases, and 12 bases separated the two germline ends. CDR3 amino acids: CASSFGAVSEQFF. As DNA, the CDR3 is TGTGCCAGCAGCTTCGGAGCAGTCAGTGAGCAGTTCTTC.

The rearrangement joins TRBV6-1 to TRBJ2-7; D uncertain. Trimming left V 6 bases short and J 0 bases short, with 3 bases between. Germline CDR1 is MNHNS and CDR2 is SASEGT. The CDR3 is made up of 11 amino acids. CDR3 DNA sequence: TGTGCCAGCAGGAGCTCCTACGAGCAGTACTTC. Translation gives CASRSSYEQYF.

The V call is TRBV27, the J call TRBJ2-5; 14 bases align to TRBD2. Unmatched junction bases numbered 8, after V lost 2 bases and J lost 0 bases. Germline loops: CDR1 MNHEY, CDR2 SMNVEV (reference sequence). The CDR3 has 19 residues. The CDR3 reads CASSLRFGTSGRDQETQYF. CDR3 DNA: TGTGCCAGCAGTTTAAGGTTCGGGACTAGCGGGAGAGACCAAGAGACCCAGTACTTC.

J is TRBJ2-1 and V is TRBV1; the DNA was not used to check the table's D call, TRBD2. TRBV1 is listed as a pseudogene. The CDR3 is 17 residues long. The CDR3 protein is CTSSRPPSGTVLDEQFF. The CDR3 DNA reads TGCACCAGCAGCCGTCCACCTAGCGGGACGGTCTTAGATGAGCAGTTCTTC.

This clone was found once. This sample includes further DNA sequences coding for the same CDR3. This chain uses TRBV5-1 with TRBJ2-1; maybe TRBD2 (5 bases). V gave up 5 bases and J gave up 4 bases, with 10 bases separating them. This CDR3 is 13 amino acids long. The germline V gene has CDR1 SGHRS and CDR2 YFSETQ. The CDR3 DNA reads as TGCGCCAGCAGGGAGACTACATACAATGAGCAGTTCTTC. Translating gives CASRETTYNEQFF.

This clone was seen just once. The rearrangement links TRBV29-1 to TRBJ2-7; 9 bases agree with TRBD1. CDR3 length: 12 amino acids. The V gene's germline CDR1 is SQVTM and CDR2 ANQGSEA. V lost 7 bases, J lost 1 base, and 2 bases stayed unmatched. The chain's CDR3 is CSAQGASYEQYF. CDR3 coding DNA: TGCAGCGCACAGGGGGCATCCTACGAGCAGTACTTC.

J is TRBJ2-3 and V is TRBV27; 11 bases line up with TRBD2. This CDR3 spans 17 amino acids. V shed 2 bases, J shed 4 bases, and the junction held 8 bases outside the gene matches. Germline CDR1 reads MNHEY; CDR2 reads SMNVEV (reference sequence). The CDR3 bases are TGTGCCAGCAGTTTACTGGGTTTAGCGGGAGGGTCAGATACGCAGTATTTT. Translated: CASSLLGLAGGSDTQYF.

This sequence joins TRBV2 and TRBJ1-4, with unresolved D. The V gene lost 6 bases and the J gene lost 0 bases, with 17 bases spanning the gap. Germline CDR1 reads SNHLY; CDR2 reads FYNNEI. CDR3 length equals 17 residues. The CDR3 nucleotides are TGTGCCAGCAGGGGCCCCGTTGTGGTGGCAACTAATGAAAAACTGTTTTTT. It encodes CASRGPVVVATNEKLFF. The full variable domain, completed using reference TRBV2 and TRBJ1-4, is EPEVTQTPSHQVTQMGQEVILRCVPISNHLYFYWYRQILGQKVEFLVSFYNNEISEKSEIFDDQFSVERPDGSNFTLKIRSTKLEDSAMYFCASRGPVVVATNEKLFFGSGTQLSVL.

J is TRBJ2-2 and V is TRBV10-1, with D hard to call. The CDR3 covers 17 residues. Germline CDR1 WNHNN, CDR2 SYGVQD (reference sequence). V was shortened by 0 bases and J by 0 bases, with 11 bases between the two germline ends. The CDR3 sequence: CASSESLFAANTGELFF. The CDR3, as DNA: TGCGCCAGCAGTGAGTCATTATTTGCGGCGAACACCGGGGAGCTGTTTTTT.

The J gene is TRBJ2-5, the V gene TRBV27, with TRBD2 as a possible D gene (6 bases). This CDR3 has 15 residues. Germline V CDR1 and CDR2: MNHEY, SMNVEV (reference sequence). Trimming removed 4 bases at V and 3 bases at J, with 15 bases between. The CDR3 region has the DNA TGTGCCAGCAGTTCCGAACTTAGCGGAGAAGAGACCCAGTACTTC. It encodes CASSSELSGEETQYF.

The chain couples TRBV29-1 to TRBJ2-7; maybe TRBD1 (6 bases). The CDR3 has 12 amino acids. The V gene lost 3 bases and the J gene lost 6 bases, with 12 bases spanning the gap. The germline CDR1 and CDR2 sequences are SQVTM and ANQGSEA. CDR3 region: CSVESGDSEQYF. The CDR3 DNA is TGCAGCGTTGAGTCAGGGGATTCCGAGCAGTACTTC.

V gene TRBV5-6 combines with J gene TRBJ2-2, with TRBD1 as a possible D gene (6 bases). The V end was cut by 4 bases, the J end by 0 bases, with 10 bases between. The CDR3 is made up of 15 amino acids. Germline V gene data show CDR1 as SGHDT and CDR2 as YYEEEE. The chain's CDR3 is CASSRRGTNTGELFF. The DNA of the CDR3 is TGTGCCAGCAGCCGAAGGGGGACGAACACCGGGGAGCTGTTTTTT. Looking up the rest from reference TRBV5-6 and TRBJ2-2 gives the full variable domain: DAGVTQSPTHLIKTRGQQVTLRCSPKSGHDTVSWYQQALGQGPQFIFQYYEEEERQRGNFPDRFSGHQFPNYSSELNVNALLLGDSALYLCASSRRGTNTGELFFGEGSRLTVL.

The chain uses TRBV27 and TRBJ1-2; 7 nucleotides agree with TRBD1. CDR1 and CDR2 from the germline V gene are MNHEY and SMNVEV (reference sequence). CDR3 length: 17 amino acids. With V trimmed by 0 bases and J by 6 bases, 13 bases remained unmatched. The CDR3 DNA is TGTGCCAGCAGTTTATCGTTTGGACAGGATAGGGCACATGGCTACACCTTC. Protein product: CASSLSFGQDRAHGYTF.

This clone has a handful of counts. This chain connects TRBV6-4 to TRBJ2-2; TRBD1 agrees at 7 bases. CDR1 and CDR2 (germline): MRHNA, SNTAGT. The CDR3 has 15 amino acids. With V trimmed by 4 bases and J by 4 bases, 6 bases remained unmatched. The CDR3 region is CASSAMTGPTGELFF. The CDR3 nucleotides are TGTGCCAGCAGTGCCATGACAGGGCCCACCGGGGAGCTGTTTTTT.

Notes on this clone: At one end, the junction sequence differs from germline, possibly due to a read error. This chain uses TRBV7-2 with TRBJ1-1; D might be TRBD1 (6 bases). CDR1 and CDR2 from the germline V gene are SGHTA and FQGNSA. The CDR3 contains 13 residues. The CDR3 protein is CASSFVRDTEAFF. For the CDR3, the DNA is TGTGCCAGCAGCTTCGTCCGGGACACCGAAGCTTTCTTT.